The clone carrying this TCR beta chain was recorded many times. As it was prepared, the TCRbeta library received unique molecular identifiers. TCRdb called the PCR reads again in MiXCR, with one record for every CDR3 protein. The sample lists over 550,000 distinct CDR3 sequences, 10% to 13% occurring once. V was clipped by 11 bases and J by 3 bases, with 17 bases between them. CDR3 length: 14 residues. The germline V gene encodes CDR1 MNHEY and CDR2 SMNVEV (reference sequence). These data come from a study of T-cell reconstitution after alpha-beta-depleted transplantation in children. The sample here was PBMCs from the stem cell graft donor, taken from the stem cell graft. This TCR came from a human donor who donated a stem cell graft to a child with acute myeloid leukemia. The chain has TRBV27 and TRBJ2-1; D possibly corresponds to TRBD2 (5 bases). This CDR3 is CAAGWTAFYNEQFF. The CDR3 coding sequence is TGTGCCGCGGGCTGGACGGCTTTCTACAATGAGCAGTTCTTC.